The rows below give T cell receptor beta chains drawn from one sample of a study of T cells after yellow fever vaccination. TCRdb fed the 5' RACE reads into MiXCR, producing one record per CDR3 protein. In the table there are approximately 550,000 distinct CDR3 sequences, about a fifth of which are singletons. Sample: PBMCs, taken 15 days after the yellow fever booster vaccination. All receptors come from a man younger than 40 who received the YFV17D yellow fever vaccine. The CDR3 runs from the conserved cysteine through the conserved F or W. A D gene is named only where the DNA matches it firmly. Clone size is given for some rows only: seen once, a few or many times, or a class if the clone is expanded.

j_gene: TRBJ1-1
d_gene: NA
v_gene: TRBV15
abundance: few
CDR3aa: CATAEKRENTEAFF
CDR3nt: TGTGCCACCGCGGAGAAACGGGAGAACACTGAAGCTTTCTTT

j_gene: TRBJ2-5
d_gene: NA
v_gene: TRBV5-3
abundance: few
CDR3aa: CARSLDHQETQYF
CDR3nt: TGTGCCAGAAGCTTGGACCATCAAGAGACCCAGTACTTC

j_gene: TRBJ2-1
d_gene: TRBD2
v_gene: TRBV27
abundance: few
CDR3aa: CASTPSGNAYNEQFF
CDR3nt: TGTGCCAGCACGCCTAGCGGGAATGCCTACAATGAGCAGTTCTTC

j_gene: TRBJ2-3
d_gene: NA
v_gene: TRBV6-2/TRBV6-3
abundance: few
CDR3aa: CASRFSSTDTQYF
CDR3nt: TGTGCCAGCAGATTCTCCAGCACAGATACGCAGTATTTT

j_gene: TRBJ2-2
d_gene: NA
v_gene: TRBV5-4
abundance: NA
CDR3aa: CASSLGGSRELFF
CDR3nt: TGTGCCAGCAGCTTGGGAGGCAGCCGGGAGCTGTTTTTT

j_gene: TRBJ2-5
d_gene: NA
v_gene: TRBV19
abundance: NA
CDR3aa: CASRLKSSETQYF
CDR3nt: TGTGCCAGTAGACTAAAATCTTCGGAGACCCAGTACTTC

j_gene: TRBJ2-7
d_gene: TRBD2
v_gene: TRBV3-1
abundance: NA
CDR3aa: CASSRRTSGSYEQYF
CDR3nt: TGTGCCAGCAGCCGCAGGACTAGCGGCTCCTACGAGCAGTACTTC

j_gene: TRBJ1-1
d_gene: NA
v_gene: TRBV4-3
abundance: few
CDR3aa: CASRDEVDTEAFF
CDR3nt: TGCGCCAGCAGGGACGAGGTTGACACTGAAGCTTTCTTT

j_gene: TRBJ2-7
d_gene: NA
v_gene: TRBV27
abundance: NA
CDR3aa: CASSSATLERAYEQYF
CDR3nt: TGTGCCAGCAGCTCGGCGACACTGGAGAGGGCCTACGAGCAGTACTTC

j_gene: TRBJ1-2
d_gene: NA
v_gene: TRBV10-2
abundance: NA
CDR3aa: CASSESSGPYGYTF
CDR3nt: TGCGCCAGCAGTGAGTCGTCGGGTCCCTATGGCTACACCTTC

j_gene: TRBJ2-7
d_gene: TRBD1
v_gene: TRBV12-3/TRBV12-4
abundance: NA
CDR3aa: CASSRGTGGSDEQYF
CDR3nt: TGTGCCAGCAGTAGAGGGACAGGGGGCAGCGACGAGCAGTACTTC

j_gene: TRBJ1-1
d_gene: NA
v_gene: TRBV25-1
abundance: few
CDR3aa: CASSEPLSEAFF
CDR3nt: TGTGCCAGCAGTGAGCCCCTATCTGAAGCTTTCTTT

j_gene: TRBJ1-6
d_gene: NA
v_gene: TRBV5-4
abundance: few
CDR3aa: CASSSKGNYNSPLHF
CDR3nt: TGTGCCAGCAGCTCAAAAGGGAACTATAATTCACCCCTCCACTTT

j_gene: TRBJ1-2
d_gene: TRBD1
v_gene: TRBV13
abundance: NA
CDR3aa: CASSSDTGVRGYTF
CDR3nt: TGTGCCAGCAGCTCGGACACAGGGGTTAGGGGCTACACCTTC

j_gene: TRBJ2-1
d_gene: NA
v_gene: TRBV12-3/TRBV12-4
abundance: once
CDR3aa: CASTPRSSEQFF
CDR3nt: TGTGCCAGCACCCCAAGGAGCAGCGAGCAGTTCTTC

j_gene: TRBJ2-7
d_gene: NA
v_gene: TRBV6-6
abundance: few
CDR3aa: CASSPMGEQYF
CDR3nt: TGTGCCAGCAGTCCTATGGGCGAGCAGTACTTC

j_gene: TRBJ2-5
d_gene: NA
v_gene: TRBV6-2/TRBV6-3
abundance: NA
CDR3aa: CASLGDSETQYF
CDR3nt: TGTGCCAGCCTAGGAGATTCAGAGACCCAGTACTTC

j_gene: TRBJ2-4
d_gene: TRBD2
v_gene: TRBV5-1
abundance: few
CDR3aa: CASSAVGGAVDIQYF
CDR3nt: TGCGCCAGCAGTGCAGTCGGGGGGGCTGTAGACATTCAGTACTTC

j_gene: TRBJ1-2
d_gene: NA
v_gene: TRBV28
abundance: few
CDR3aa: CASSSLPYGYTF
CDR3nt: TGTGCCAGCAGTTCATTACCCTATGGCTACACCTTC

j_gene: TRBJ1-5
d_gene: NA
v_gene: TRBV20-1
abundance: few
CDR3aa: CSARTPSSNQPQHF
CDR3nt: TGCAGTGCTCGGACACCGTCTAGCAATCAGCCCCAGCATTTT

j_gene: TRBJ1-5
d_gene: NA
v_gene: TRBV7-8
abundance: NA
CDR3aa: CASSSTGHGNQPQHF
CDR3nt: TGTGCCAGCAGCTCAACAGGACACGGCAATCAGCCCCAGCATTTT

j_gene: TRBJ1-1
d_gene: NA
v_gene: TRBV7-9
abundance: NA
CDR3aa: CASSLVGEIEAFF
CDR3nt: TGTGCCAGCAGCTTAGTAGGGGAGATTGAAGCTTTCTTT

j_gene: TRBJ1-4
d_gene: NA
v_gene: TRBV30
abundance: few
CDR3aa: CAWSVEDSARLFF
CDR3nt: TGTGCCTGGAGTGTTGAAGATTCCGCCCGACTGTTTTTT

j_gene: TRBJ2-1
d_gene: TRBD2
v_gene: TRBV12-3/TRBV12-4
abundance: few
CDR3aa: CASSLAVGERDYGEQFF
CDR3nt: TGTGCCAGCAGTTTAGCGGTAGGTGAGCGGGATTATGGTGAGCAGTTCTTC

j_gene: TRBJ2-3
d_gene: NA
v_gene: TRBV7-2
abundance: many
CDR3aa: CASSLGLDTQYF
CDR3nt: TGTGCCAGCAGCTTAGGTCTCGATACGCAGTATTTT

j_gene: TRBJ2-3
d_gene: TRBD2
v_gene: TRBV29-1
abundance: few
CDR3aa: CSVEDSGTRPDTQYF
CDR3nt: TGCAGCGTTGAAGACTCCGGGACTAGACCAGATACGCAGTATTTT

j_gene: TRBJ1-1
d_gene: TRBD1
v_gene: TRBV4-3
abundance: NA
CDR3aa: CASSQLSGGTEAFF
CDR3nt: TGCGCCAGCAGCCAATTATCAGGGGGCACTGAAGCTTTCTTT

j_gene: TRBJ2-3
d_gene: NA
v_gene: TRBV7-3
abundance: NA
CDR3aa: CASSPTGGTDTQYF
CDR3nt: TGTGCCAGCAGCCCCACCGGCGGCACAGATACGCAGTATTTT

j_gene: TRBJ2-2
d_gene: TRBD2
v_gene: TRBV30
abundance: few
CDR3aa: CAWSWGGGTGELFF
CDR3nt: TGTGCCTGGAGCTGGGGGGGGGGAACCGGGGAGCTGTTTTTT

j_gene: TRBJ2-1
d_gene: NA
v_gene: TRBV12-3/TRBV12-4
abundance: few
CDR3aa: CASRTSTGNNEQFF
CDR3nt: TGTGCCAGCAGAACCTCGACAGGTAACAATGAGCAGTTCTTC

j_gene: TRBJ1-5
d_gene: NA
v_gene: TRBV15
abundance: NA
CDR3aa: CATSRWGEPQHF
CDR3nt: TGTGCCACCAGCAGATGGGGGGAGCCCCAGCATTTT

j_gene: TRBJ2-3
d_gene: NA
v_gene: TRBV7-2
abundance: NA
CDR3aa: CASSQDRRTDTQYF
CDR3nt: TGTGCCAGCAGCCAAGATAGACGCACAGATACGCAGTATTTT

j_gene: TRBJ2-3
d_gene: TRBD1
v_gene: TRBV6-1
abundance: NA
CDR3aa: CASRQGVEDTQYF
CDR3nt: TGTGCCAGCAGACAGGGGGTTGAAGATACGCAGTATTTT

j_gene: TRBJ2-2
d_gene: NA
v_gene: TRBV4-1
abundance: NA
CDR3aa: CASSLFVLADEGTGELFF
CDR3nt: TGCGCCAGCAGCCTCTTTGTTCTGGCCGACGAAGGCACCGGGGAGCTGTTTTTT

j_gene: TRBJ2-7
d_gene: NA
v_gene: TRBV20-1
abundance: NA
CDR3aa: CSAVSKYEQYF
CDR3nt: TGCAGTGCTGTAAGTAAGTACGAGCAGTACTTC

j_gene: TRBJ2-7
d_gene: NA
v_gene: TRBV5-6
abundance: NA
CDR3aa: CASSLTGSPYEQYF
CDR3nt: TGTGCCAGCAGCCTTACAGGCTCCCCTTACGAGCAGTACTTC

j_gene: TRBJ2-7
d_gene: NA
v_gene: TRBV20-1
abundance: many
CDR3aa: CSAGQGAYEQYF
CDR3nt: TGCAGTGCAGGCCAGGGTGCCTACGAGCAGTACTTC

j_gene: TRBJ2-3
d_gene: TRBD1
v_gene: TRBV6-5
abundance: few
CDR3aa: CASSYPGQGKDTQYF
CDR3nt: TGTGCCAGCAGTTACCCGGGACAGGGGAAAGATACGCAGTATTTT

j_gene: TRBJ2-5
d_gene: NA
v_gene: TRBV12-3/TRBV12-4
abundance: few
CDR3aa: CASSPLLGDQETQYF
CDR3nt: TGTGCCAGCAGTCCTCTTCTGGGGGACCAAGAGACCCAGTACTTC

j_gene: TRBJ2-5
d_gene: NA
v_gene: TRBV29-1
abundance: few
CDR3aa: CSVDLARSGQYF
CDR3nt: TGCAGCGTTGATCTAGCGCGGAGTGGTCAGTACTTC

j_gene: TRBJ2-7
d_gene: NA
v_gene: TRBV20-1
abundance: NA
CDR3aa: CNARVGGFYEQYF
CDR3nt: TGCAATGCTAGAGTAGGAGGGTTCTACGAGCAGTACTTC

j_gene: TRBJ2-5
d_gene: NA
v_gene: TRBV10-1
abundance: NA
CDR3aa: CASSSGAGTQYF
CDR3nt: TGCGCCAGCAGTTCCGGCGCCGGGACCCAGTACTTC

j_gene: TRBJ2-3
d_gene: TRBD2
v_gene: TRBV5-6
abundance: NA
CDR3aa: CASSLFLAGLSTDTQYF
CDR3nt: TGTGCCAGCAGCTTATTTTTAGCGGGACTTAGCACAGATACGCAGTATTTT

j_gene: TRBJ1-1
d_gene: NA
v_gene: TRBV7-3
abundance: NA
CDR3aa: CASRLGRDTEAFF
CDR3nt: TGTGCCAGCAGACTAGGTCGGGATACTGAAGCTTTCTTT

j_gene: TRBJ2-2
d_gene: NA
v_gene: TRBV6-1
abundance: few
CDR3aa: CVSRRGLAGELFF
CDR3nt: TGTGTGTCTCGGAGGGGCCTGGCCGGGGAGCTGTTTTTT

j_gene: TRBJ2-7
d_gene: TRBD1
v_gene: TRBV6-2/TRBV6-3
abundance: few
CDR3aa: CASSITGTGYEQYF
CDR3nt: TGTGCCAGCAGTATAACCGGGACAGGGTACGAGCAGTACTTC

j_gene: TRBJ2-5
d_gene: TRBD2
v_gene: TRBV3-1
abundance: NA
CDR3aa: CASSQDRGLAGAETQYF
CDR3nt: TGTGCCAGCAGCCAAGATAGGGGCCTAGCGGGAGCTGAGACCCAGTACTTC

j_gene: TRBJ2-7
d_gene: TRBD2
v_gene: TRBV7-2
abundance: few
CDR3aa: CASSLAGTSGRYEQYF
CDR3nt: TGTGCCAGCAGCTTAGCGGGGACTAGCGGACGCTACGAGCAGTACTTC

j_gene: TRBJ2-1
d_gene: NA
v_gene: TRBV20-1
abundance: NA
CDR3aa: CSASGTLHEQFF
CDR3nt: TGCAGTGCTTCCGGGACTCTCCATGAGCAGTTCTTC

j_gene: TRBJ2-3
d_gene: TRBD1
v_gene: TRBV4-3
abundance: few
CDR3aa: CASSQDRDRGYTDTQYF
CDR3nt: TGCGCCAGCAGCCAAGATAGGGACAGGGGATACACAGATACGCAGTATTTT

j_gene: TRBJ2-1
d_gene: TRBD2
v_gene: TRBV19
abundance: NA
CDR3aa: CASSISGAGFYNEQFF
CDR3nt: TGTGCCAGTAGTATTTCAGGAGCGGGATTTTACAATGAGCAGTTCTTC

j_gene: TRBJ2-7
d_gene: TRBD2
v_gene: TRBV7-9
abundance: NA
CDR3aa: CASRLAGNYEQYF
CDR3nt: TGTGCCAGCCGACTAGCGGGAAACTACGAGCAGTACTTC

j_gene: TRBJ2-7
d_gene: NA
v_gene: TRBV19
abundance: few
CDR3aa: CASSPGILSSYEQYF
CDR3nt: TGTGCCAGTAGCCCGGGGATCCTTAGCTCCTACGAGCAGTACTTC

j_gene: TRBJ2-2
d_gene: NA
v_gene: TRBV15
abundance: few
CDR3aa: CATTGAPEQPLPTGELFF
CDR3nt: TGTGCCACCACCGGTGCCCCGGAACAGCCTCTTCCGACCGGGGAGCTGTTTTTT

j_gene: TRBJ2-2
d_gene: NA
v_gene: TRBV7-9
abundance: many
CDR3aa: CASRRDTGELFF
CDR3nt: TGTGCCAGCAGGCGGGACACCGGGGAGCTGTTTTTT

j_gene: TRBJ2-1
d_gene: NA
v_gene: TRBV10-3
abundance: NA
CDR3aa: CAEGADGNEQFF
CDR3nt: TGTGCCGAGGGAGCCGATGGAAATGAGCAGTTCTTC